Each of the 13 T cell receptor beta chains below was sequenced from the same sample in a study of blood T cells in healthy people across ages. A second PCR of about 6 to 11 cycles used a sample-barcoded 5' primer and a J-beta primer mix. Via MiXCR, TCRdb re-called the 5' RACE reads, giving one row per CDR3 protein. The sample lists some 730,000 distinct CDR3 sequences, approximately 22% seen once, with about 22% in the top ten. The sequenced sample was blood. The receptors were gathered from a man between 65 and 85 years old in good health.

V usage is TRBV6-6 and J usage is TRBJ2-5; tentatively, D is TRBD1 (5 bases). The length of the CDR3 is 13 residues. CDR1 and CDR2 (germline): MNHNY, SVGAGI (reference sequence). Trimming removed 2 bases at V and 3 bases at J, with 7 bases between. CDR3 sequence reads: CASSYGQEETQYF. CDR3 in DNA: TGTGCCAGCAGTTACGGACAAGAAGAGACCCAGTACTTC.

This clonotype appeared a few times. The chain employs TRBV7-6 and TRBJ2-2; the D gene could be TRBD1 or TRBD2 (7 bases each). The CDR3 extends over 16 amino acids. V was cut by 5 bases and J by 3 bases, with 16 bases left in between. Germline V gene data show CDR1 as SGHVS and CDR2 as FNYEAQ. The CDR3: CASSAQGGGYTGELFF. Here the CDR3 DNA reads TGTGCCAGCAGCGCCCAGGGGGGGGGCTACACCGGGGAGCTGTTTTTT.

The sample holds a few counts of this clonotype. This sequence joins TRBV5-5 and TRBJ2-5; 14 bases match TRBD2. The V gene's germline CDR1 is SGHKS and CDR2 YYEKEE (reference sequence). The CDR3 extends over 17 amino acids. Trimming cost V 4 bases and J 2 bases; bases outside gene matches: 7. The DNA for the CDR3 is TGTGCCAGCAGCGTCGGGACTAGCGGGGGCCATCAAGAGACCCAGTACTTC. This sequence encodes CASSVGTSGGHQETQYF.

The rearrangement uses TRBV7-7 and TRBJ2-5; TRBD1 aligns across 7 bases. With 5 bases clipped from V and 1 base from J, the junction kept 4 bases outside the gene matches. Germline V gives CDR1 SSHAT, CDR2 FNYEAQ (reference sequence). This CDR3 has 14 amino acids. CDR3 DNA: TGTGCCAGCAGCATGACAGGGTCCCAAGAGACCCAGTACTTC. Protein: CASSMTGSQETQYF.

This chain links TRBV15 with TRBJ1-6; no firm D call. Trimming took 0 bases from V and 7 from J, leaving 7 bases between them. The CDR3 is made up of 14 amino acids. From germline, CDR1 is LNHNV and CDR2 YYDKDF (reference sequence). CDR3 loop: CATSRDVENSPLHF. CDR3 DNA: TGTGCCACCAGCAGAGATGTCGAGAATTCACCCCTCCACTTT.

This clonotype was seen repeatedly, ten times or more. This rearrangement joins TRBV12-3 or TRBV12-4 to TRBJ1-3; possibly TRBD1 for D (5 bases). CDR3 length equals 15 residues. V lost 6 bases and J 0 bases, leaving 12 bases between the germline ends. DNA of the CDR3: TGTGCCAGCAGCAGAGACAGACTCTCTGGAAACACCATATATTTT. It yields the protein CASSRDRLSGNTIYF.

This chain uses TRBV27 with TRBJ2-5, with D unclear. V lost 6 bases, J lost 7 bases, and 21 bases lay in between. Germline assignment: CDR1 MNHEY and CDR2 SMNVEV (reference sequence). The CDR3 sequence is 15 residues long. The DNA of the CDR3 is TGTGCCAGCAGCACATGGACCCCCAGCAAGAGGACCCAGTACTTC. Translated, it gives CASSTWTPSKRTQYF.

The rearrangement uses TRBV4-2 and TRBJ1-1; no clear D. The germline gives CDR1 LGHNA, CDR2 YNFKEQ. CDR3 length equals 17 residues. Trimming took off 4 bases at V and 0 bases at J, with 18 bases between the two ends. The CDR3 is CASSPQSGALMNTEAFF. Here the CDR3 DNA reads TGTGCCAGCAGCCCCCAGTCGGGCGCTCTAATGAACACTGAAGCTTTCTTT.

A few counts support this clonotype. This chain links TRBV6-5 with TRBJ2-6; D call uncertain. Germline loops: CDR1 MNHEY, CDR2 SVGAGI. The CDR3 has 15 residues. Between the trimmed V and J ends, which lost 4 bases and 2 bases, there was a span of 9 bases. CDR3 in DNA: TGTGCCAGCAGTTCCTTTGTCCCTGGGGCCAACGTCCTGACTTTC. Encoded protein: CASSSFVPGANVLTF.

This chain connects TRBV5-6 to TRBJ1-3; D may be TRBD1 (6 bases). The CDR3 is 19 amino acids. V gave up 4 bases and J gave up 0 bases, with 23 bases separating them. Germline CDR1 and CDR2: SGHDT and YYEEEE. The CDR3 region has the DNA TGTGCCAGCAGCCAAACTCCCGGGACACCTGCCCTCTCTGGAAACACCATATATTTT. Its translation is CASSQTPGTPALSGNTIYF. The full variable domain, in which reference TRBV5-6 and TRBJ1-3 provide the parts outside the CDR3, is DAGVTQSPTHLIKTRGQQVTLRCSPKSGHDTVSWYQQALGQGPQFIFQYYEEEERQRGNFPDRFSGHQFPNYSSELNVNALLLGDSALYLCASSQTPGTPALSGNTIYFGEGSWLTVV.

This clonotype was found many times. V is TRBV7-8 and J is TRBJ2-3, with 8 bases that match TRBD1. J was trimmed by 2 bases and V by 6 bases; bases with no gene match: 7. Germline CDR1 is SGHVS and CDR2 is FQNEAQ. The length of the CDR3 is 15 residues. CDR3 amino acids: CASSLRTGITDTQYF. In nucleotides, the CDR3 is TGTGCCAGCAGTCTTCGGACAGGGATCACAGATACGCAGTATTTT.

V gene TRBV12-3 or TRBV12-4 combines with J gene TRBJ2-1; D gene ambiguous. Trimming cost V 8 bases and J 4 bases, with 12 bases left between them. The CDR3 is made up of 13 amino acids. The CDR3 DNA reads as TGTGCCAGCCTCTACGTCGGATACAATGAGCAGTTCTTC. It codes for CASLYVGYNEQFF.

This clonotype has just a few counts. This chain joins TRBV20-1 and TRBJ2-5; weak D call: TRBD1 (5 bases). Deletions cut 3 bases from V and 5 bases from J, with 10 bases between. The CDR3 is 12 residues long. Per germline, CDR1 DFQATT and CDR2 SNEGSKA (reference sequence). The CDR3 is CSASSRAETQYF. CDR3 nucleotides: TGCAGTGCTAGCTCCAGGGCGGAGACCCAGTACTTC.